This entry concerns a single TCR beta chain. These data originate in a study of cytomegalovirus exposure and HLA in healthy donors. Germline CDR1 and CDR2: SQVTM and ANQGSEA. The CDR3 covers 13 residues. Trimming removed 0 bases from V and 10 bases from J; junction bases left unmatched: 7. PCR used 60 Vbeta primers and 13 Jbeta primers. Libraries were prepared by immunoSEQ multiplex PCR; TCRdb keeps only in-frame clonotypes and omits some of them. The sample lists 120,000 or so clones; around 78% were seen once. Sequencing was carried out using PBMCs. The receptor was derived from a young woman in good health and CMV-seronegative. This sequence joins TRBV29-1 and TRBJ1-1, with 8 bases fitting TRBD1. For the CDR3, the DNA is TGCAGCGTTGAAGAGGACAGGGCGGTTGGAGCTTTCTTT. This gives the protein CSVEEDRAVGAFF.